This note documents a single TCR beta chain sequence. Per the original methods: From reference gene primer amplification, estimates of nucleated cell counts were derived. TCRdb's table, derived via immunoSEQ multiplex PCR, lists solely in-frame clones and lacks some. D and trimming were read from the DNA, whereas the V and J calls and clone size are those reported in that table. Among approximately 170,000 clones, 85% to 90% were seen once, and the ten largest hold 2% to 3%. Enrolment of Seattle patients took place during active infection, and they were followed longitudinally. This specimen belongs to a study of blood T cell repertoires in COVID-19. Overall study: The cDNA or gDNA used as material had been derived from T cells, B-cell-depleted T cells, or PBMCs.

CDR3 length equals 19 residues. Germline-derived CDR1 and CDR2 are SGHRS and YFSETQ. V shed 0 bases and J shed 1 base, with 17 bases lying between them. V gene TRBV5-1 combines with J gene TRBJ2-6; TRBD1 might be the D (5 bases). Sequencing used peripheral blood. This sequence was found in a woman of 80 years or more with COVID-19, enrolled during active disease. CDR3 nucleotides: TGCGCCAGCAGCTTGGGGCCAGGGAAATCTTTTTCTGGGGCCAACGTCCTGACTTTC. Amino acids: CASSLGPGKSFSGANVLTF.